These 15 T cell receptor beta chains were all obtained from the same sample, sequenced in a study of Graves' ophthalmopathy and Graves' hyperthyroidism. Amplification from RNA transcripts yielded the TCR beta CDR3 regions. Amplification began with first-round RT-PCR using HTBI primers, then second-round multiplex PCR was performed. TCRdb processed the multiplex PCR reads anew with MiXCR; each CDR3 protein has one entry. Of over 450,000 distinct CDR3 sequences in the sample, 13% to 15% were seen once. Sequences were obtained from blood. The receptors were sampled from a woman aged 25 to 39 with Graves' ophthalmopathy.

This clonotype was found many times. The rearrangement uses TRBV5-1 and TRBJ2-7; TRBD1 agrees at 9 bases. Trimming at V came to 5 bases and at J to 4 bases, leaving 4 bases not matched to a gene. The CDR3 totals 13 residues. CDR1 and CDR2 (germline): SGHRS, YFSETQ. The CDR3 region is CASRWTGEYEQYF. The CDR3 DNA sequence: TGCGCCAGCAGATGGACAGGGGAATACGAGCAGTACTTC.

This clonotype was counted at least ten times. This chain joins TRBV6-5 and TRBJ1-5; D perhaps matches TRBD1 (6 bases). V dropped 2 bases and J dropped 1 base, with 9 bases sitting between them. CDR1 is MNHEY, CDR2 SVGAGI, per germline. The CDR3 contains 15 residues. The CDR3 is CASSYGGRSNQPQHF. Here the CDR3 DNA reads TGTGCCAGCAGTTACGGGGGCAGGAGCAATCAGCCCCAGCATTTT.

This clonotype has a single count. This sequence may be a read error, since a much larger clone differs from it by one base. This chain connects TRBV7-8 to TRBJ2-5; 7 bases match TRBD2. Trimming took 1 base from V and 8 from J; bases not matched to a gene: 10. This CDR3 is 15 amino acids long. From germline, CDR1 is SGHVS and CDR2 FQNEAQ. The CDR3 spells CASSLERGGADTQYF. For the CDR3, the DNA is TGTGCCAGCAGCTTAGAACGGGGAGGGGCGGATACCCAGTACTTC.

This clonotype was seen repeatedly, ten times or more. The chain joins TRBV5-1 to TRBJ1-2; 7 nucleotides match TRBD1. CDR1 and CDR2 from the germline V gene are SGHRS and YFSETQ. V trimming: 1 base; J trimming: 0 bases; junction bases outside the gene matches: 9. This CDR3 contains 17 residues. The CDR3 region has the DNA TGCGCCAGCAGCTTGTCGGGACAGCCGTTATCTAACTATGGCTACACCTTC. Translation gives CASSLSGQPLSNYGYTF.

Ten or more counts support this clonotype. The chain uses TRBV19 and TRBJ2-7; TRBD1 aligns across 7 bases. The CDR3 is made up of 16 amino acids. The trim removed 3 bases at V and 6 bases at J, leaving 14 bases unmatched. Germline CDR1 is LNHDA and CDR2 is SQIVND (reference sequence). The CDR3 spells CASSIGQAPRVVEQYF. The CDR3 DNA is TGTGCCAGTAGTATCGGACAGGCCCCCCGCGTAGTCGAGCAGTACTTC.

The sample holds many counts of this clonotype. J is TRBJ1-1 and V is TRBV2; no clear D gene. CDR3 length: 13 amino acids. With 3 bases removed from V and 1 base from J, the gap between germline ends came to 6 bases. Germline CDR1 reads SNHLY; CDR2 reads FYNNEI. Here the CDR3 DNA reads TGTGCCAGCAGTGATATGAGGAACACTGAAGCTTTCTTT. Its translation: CASSDMRNTEAFF.

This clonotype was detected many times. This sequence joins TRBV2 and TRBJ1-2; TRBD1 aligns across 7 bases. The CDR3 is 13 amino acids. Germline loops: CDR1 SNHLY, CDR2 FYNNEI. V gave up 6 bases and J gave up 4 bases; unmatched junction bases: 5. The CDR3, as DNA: TGTGCCAGCAGACAACAGGGGTCCTATGGCTACACCTTC. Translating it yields CASRQQGSYGYTF. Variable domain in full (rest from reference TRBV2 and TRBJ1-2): EPEVTQTPSHQVTQMGQEVILRCVPISNHLYFYWYRQILGQKVEFLVSFYNNEISEKSEIFDDQFSVERPDGSNFTLKIRSTKLEDSAMYFCASRQQGSYGYTFGSGTRLTVV.

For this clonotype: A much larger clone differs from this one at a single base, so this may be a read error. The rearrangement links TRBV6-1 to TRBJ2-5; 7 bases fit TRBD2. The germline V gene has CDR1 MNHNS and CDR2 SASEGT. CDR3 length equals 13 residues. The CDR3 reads CVSSDLAEETQYF. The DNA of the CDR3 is TGTGTCAGCAGTGATCTAGCGGAAGAGACCCAGTACTTC.

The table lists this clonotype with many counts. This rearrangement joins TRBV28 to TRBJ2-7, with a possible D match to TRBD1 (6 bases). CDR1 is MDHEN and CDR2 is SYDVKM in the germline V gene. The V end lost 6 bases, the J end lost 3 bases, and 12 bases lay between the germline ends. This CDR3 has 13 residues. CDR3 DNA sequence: TGTGCCAGCAGGTACTCAGGGGACTACGAGCAGTACTTC. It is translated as CASRYSGDYEQYF. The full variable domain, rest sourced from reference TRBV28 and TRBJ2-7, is DVKVTQSSRYLVKRTGEKVFLECVQDMDHENMFWYRQDPGLGLRLIYFSYDVKMKEKGDIPEGYSVSREKKERFSLILESASTNQTSMYLCASRYSGDYEQYFGPGTRLTVT.

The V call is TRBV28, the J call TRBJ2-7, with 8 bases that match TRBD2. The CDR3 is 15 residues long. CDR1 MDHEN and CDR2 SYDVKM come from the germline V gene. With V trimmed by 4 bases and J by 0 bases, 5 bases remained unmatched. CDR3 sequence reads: CASSSGGGPSYEQYF. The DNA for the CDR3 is TGTGCCAGCAGTTCCGGGGGGGGACCCTCCTACGAGCAGTACTTC.

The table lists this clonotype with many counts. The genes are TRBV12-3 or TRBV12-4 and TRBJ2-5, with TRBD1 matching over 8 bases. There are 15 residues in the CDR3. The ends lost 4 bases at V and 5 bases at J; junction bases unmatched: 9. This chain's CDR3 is CASSWGTGDTETQYF. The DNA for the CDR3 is TGTGCCAGCAGTTGGGGGACAGGTGACACGGAGACCCAGTACTTC.

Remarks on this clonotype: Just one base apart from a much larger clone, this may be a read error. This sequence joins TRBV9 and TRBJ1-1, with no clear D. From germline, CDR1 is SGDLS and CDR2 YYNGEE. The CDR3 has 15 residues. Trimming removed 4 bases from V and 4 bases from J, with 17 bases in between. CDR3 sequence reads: CASSSRLAMITEAFF. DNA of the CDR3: TGTGCCAGCAGCTCGCGTCTTGCCATGATCACTGAAGCTTTCTTT.

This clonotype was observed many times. CDR3 amino acids: CASSPLKGQGFYGYTF. The CDR3 DNA is TGTGCCAGCAGCCCACTTAAGGGCCAGGGGTTTTATGGCTACACCTTC. V gene TRBV11-2 combines with J gene TRBJ1-2; weak D call: TRBD1 (6 bases). Germline CDR1 reads SGHAT; CDR2 reads FQNNGV. The length of the CDR3 is 16 residues. Trimming cost V 5 bases and J 5 bases, with 21 bases left between them.

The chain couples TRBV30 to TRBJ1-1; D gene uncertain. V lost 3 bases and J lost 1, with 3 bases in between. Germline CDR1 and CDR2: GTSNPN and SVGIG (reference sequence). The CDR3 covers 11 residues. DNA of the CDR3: TGTGCCTGGAGGCAGAACACTGAAGCTTTCTTT. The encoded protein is CAWRQNTEAFF.

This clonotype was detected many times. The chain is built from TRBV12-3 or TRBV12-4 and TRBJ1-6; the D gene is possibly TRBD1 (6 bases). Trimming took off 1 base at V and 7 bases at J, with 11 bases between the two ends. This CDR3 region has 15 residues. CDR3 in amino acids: CASSLGTVDNSPLHF. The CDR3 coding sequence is TGTGCCAGCAGTTTAGGGACAGTCGACAATTCACCCCTCCACTTT.